This TCR beta chain was sequenced in a study of blood T cell repertoires in COVID-19 (dated by TCRdb to the early 2020s). Describing the broader study: The collaborator samples originated in the United States, Italy and Spain and spanned the acute and convalescent phases of COVID-19. The material from the prospective study consisted of cDNA or gDNA derived from T cells, B-cell-depleted T cells, or PBMCs. Deeply sampled blood TCRbeta repertoires from subjects exposed to, actively infected with, or recovered from COVID-19 were included in the dataset. The repertoires were made available in a free public database intended to serve as a resource for research on the immune response to SARS-CoV-2. The samples were drawn from the first 160 participants of the ongoing ImmuneRACE study and from some 1,300 subjects provided by 6 global collaborators. Nearly every sample came with metadata listing a de-identified subject ID, COVID-19 status, age in years and sex. Where available, HLA class I and class II types were taken from metadata supplied by the sample provider and were not determined by assay-based typing.

Participants in the prospective study were enrolled through a virtual design, were aged about 18 to 90 years, and lived in roughly 26 United States geographic areas. In the prospective study, cohorts were assigned on the basis of participant-reported clinical history obtained from a screening survey and a study questionnaire. ImmuneRACE Cohort 3 recovered participants were defined by two consecutive negative NP/OP PCR tests, healthcare professional clearance, or symptom resolution. Each participant in the prospective study had whole blood, serum and a nasopharyngeal or oropharyngeal swab collected by mobile phlebotomists. Participants in the prospective study had the option to provide additional blood draws and questionnaires over an approximately 2-month period. Blood samples from the prospective study were shipped frozen or at room temperature prior to DNA extraction. Regarding this clone: The clone's antigen remains unknown. Within one base of it there is no much larger clone, and no base qualities were kept.

As encoded in the germline V gene (reference sequence), CDR1 is LNHDA while CDR2 is SQIVND. Including the terminal cysteine and phenylalanine, the CDR3 comprises 18 residues. The retained sequence is limited to the CDR3, 54 bases, with the frame set at the first base. At the junction V is shortened by 4 bases and J by 3 bases; bases outside the gene matches: 7. TCRbeta CDR3 regions were amplified from genomic DNA by means of the immunoSEQ Assay, a bias-controlled multiplex PCR. The study's processing was this. Nucleated cell counts per sample were estimated from amplification of reference gene primers within the assay. To quantify the absolute abundance of each unique TCRbeta CDR3 rearrangement, sequence reads were collapsed and filtered. For each sample, productive Simpson clonality was calculated as the square root of Simpson's diversity index across productive rearrangements. The table comes from immuneACCESS by way of TCRdb, which keeps in-frame sequences with V and J called. Part of the clones is missing from these tables; in studies checked, under half for an unresolved V gene and the rest for unknown reasons. V and J calls and clone size come straight from that table; D and trimming were deduced from the DNA. This sample has 250,000 to 400,000 clones in its table, and about nine tenths of those were observed once. The biggest ten clones account for approximately 5.5% of the sample.

Here is what the overall study found, with its caveats: Clinical and demographic metadata were provided uncurated, with the amount varying by source and participant.

The source material was PBMCs or T cells enriched from blood (not recorded which). This sequence originates from a man aged 55 to 70 who had recovered from COVID-19. The sequence is built from TRBV19 and TRBJ2-2; 14 of the junction bases match TRBD2. The nucleotide sequence is TGTGCCAGTAGTAGGAGACTAGCGGGAGGGCCAGACACCGGGGAGCTGTTTTTT. Translated, it gives CASSRRLAGGPDTGELFF.